These 25 T cell receptor beta chains were all obtained from the same sample, sequenced in a study of T cells expressing NK-cell markers. TCRdb reanalyzed the 5' RACE reads, giving one entry per CDR3 protein sequence and no DNA. The sample totals roughly 160,000 distinct CDR3 sequences. Sequencing input: blood T cells: a sorted CD56 or NKG2C T cell subset, CD4+ or CD8+ T cells, or bulk PBMC T cells (not recorded which). The origin of the receptors is a woman aged 18 to 75 in good health.

V and J are TRBV29-1 and TRBJ2-7; the TCRdb call, TRBD1, lacks DNA for checking. CDR3 size: 11 residues. Germline V CDR1 and CDR2: SQVTM, ANQGSEA. The CDR3 is CSVDVGGEQYF.

The V call is TRBV21-1, the J call TRBJ2-1; without DNA, the TCRdb call of TRBD2 cannot be checked. TRBV21-1 represents a pseudogene. The CDR3 loop spans 15 amino acids. The CDR3 loop reads CASSSVEETYNEQFF.

The rearrangement joins TRBV5-1 to TRBJ2-1; checking the TCRdb D call of TRBD1 is not possible without DNA. This CDR3 has 16 residues. Germline V gene data show CDR1 as SGHRS and CDR2 as YFSETQ. CDR3 sequence: CASSGSYVTGYNEQFF.

The chain uses TRBV5-4 and TRBJ2-1; TCRdb's D call, TRBD2, is unchecked because there is no DNA. The CDR3 sequence is 16 residues long. In germline, CDR1 is SGHNT, CDR2 YYREEE (reference sequence). This CDR3 is CASSRSGGASYNEQFF.

The V call is TRBV28, the J call TRBJ1-2. CDR3 size: 13 residues. Germline V lookup: CDR1 MDHEN, CDR2 SYDVKM. CDR3 in amino acids: CASSDTTNYGYTF.

The chain joins TRBV6-5 to TRBJ2-3; checking the TCRdb D call of TRBD1 is not possible without DNA. Per the germline V gene, CDR1 is MNHEY and CDR2 is SVGAGI. The CDR3 is 18 amino acids. The CDR3 loop reads CASSYTKYRGGGTDTQYF.

The chain employs TRBV20-1 and TRBJ2-3; no DNA is available, so the TRBD2 call from TCRdb remains unchecked. Germline lookup yields CDR1 DFQATT and CDR2 SNEGSKA (reference sequence). This CDR3 is built from 15 residues. This CDR3 is CSAGPTSGGKDTQYF.

This chain joins TRBV5-1 and TRBJ1-3; TCRdb calls TRBD1, which cannot be checked without DNA. CDR1 SGHRS and CDR2 YFSETQ come from the germline V gene. CDR3 size: 16 residues. CDR3 amino acids: CASSLEGESSGNTIYF.

The chain employs TRBV4-1 and TRBJ2-7; TCRdb designates TRBD2, a call that cannot be tested without DNA. CDR1 and CDR2 from the germline V gene are MGHRA and YSYEKL. The CDR3 is 16 amino acids. CDR3 in amino acids: CASSQVISGSFTEQYF.

The J gene is TRBJ2-7, the V gene TRBV7-2; there is no DNA to check the TCRdb D call of TRBD1. From germline, CDR1 is SGHTA and CDR2 FQGNSA. This CDR3 has 13 residues. CDR3 sequence reads: CASSLGRDYEQYF.

The rearrangement links TRBV4-2 to TRBJ2-7; as DNA is missing, the TRBD1 call by TCRdb cannot be tested. Germline V gene data show CDR1 as LGHNA and CDR2 as YNFKEQ. This CDR3 has 12 amino acids. The CDR3 loop is CASSSREGEQYF.

The chain is built from TRBV7-6 and TRBJ2-2; no DNA is available, so the TRBD1 call from TCRdb remains unchecked. The CDR3 sequence is 16 residues long. Germline V gives CDR1 SGHVS, CDR2 FNYEAQ. The CDR3 reads CASSQDRISNTGELFF.

The chain has TRBV7-2 and TRBJ2-1; TCRdb reports TRBD1, a call that lacks DNA to check it against. Germline values: CDR1 SGHTA, CDR2 FQGNSA. This CDR3 spans 11 amino acids. Here the CDR3 reads CASSEGAKQFF.

The CDR3 region is CASSLGTGPPTEAFF. The chain recombines TRBV5-1 with TRBJ1-1; TCRdb's D call, TRBD1, is unchecked because there is no DNA. The CDR3 consists of 15 residues. Germline V gene lookup returns CDR1 SGHRS and CDR2 YFSETQ.

The chain employs TRBV2 and TRBJ2-4; the TCRdb D gene call, TRBD2, has no DNA to confirm it. CDR1 is SNHLY and CDR2 is FYNNEI in the germline V gene. The CDR3 covers 14 residues. CDR3 amino acids: CASSASRGPNIQYF.

The chain combines TRBV11-2 with TRBJ2-1; TCRdb designates TRBD1, a call that cannot be tested without DNA. The CDR3 has 16 residues. The germline V gene has CDR1 SGHAT and CDR2 FQNNGV. The CDR3 sequence is CASSTRGLRSYNEQFF.

This sequence joins TRBV19 and TRBJ2-2. This CDR3 is built from 15 residues. Germline loops: CDR1 LNHDA, CDR2 SQIVND (reference sequence). CDR3 sequence: CASSMLGENTGELFF.

The chain is built from TRBV7-9 and TRBJ1-3. Germline V gene data show CDR1 as SEHNR and CDR2 as FQNEAQ (reference sequence). CDR3 length equals 13 residues. This chain's CDR3 is CASSQTSGNTIYF. Supplemented by reference TRBV7-9 and TRBJ1-3, the full variable domain reads DTGVSQNPRHKITKRGQNVTFRCDPISEHNRLYWYRQTLGQGPEFLTYFQNEAQLEKSRLLSDRFSAERPKGSFSTLEIQRTEQGDSAMYLCASSQTSGNTIYFGEGSWLTVV.

The chain employs TRBV5-1 and TRBJ1-3; checking the TCRdb D call of TRBD1 is not possible without DNA. Germline V gives CDR1 SGHRS, CDR2 YFSETQ. There are 18 residues in the CDR3. The CDR3 region is CASSPGPARQGLGNTIYF. The full variable domain, completed using reference TRBV5-1 and TRBJ1-3, is KAGVTQTPRYLIKTRGQQVTLSCSPISGHRSVSWYQQTPGQGLQFLFEYFSETQRNKGNFPGRFSGRQFSNSRSEMNVSTLELGDSALYLCASSPGPARQGLGNTIYFGEGSWLTVV.

The chain is built from TRBV5-1 and TRBJ1-6; TCRdb's D call of TRBD1 is untestable without DNA. Germline V gene data show CDR1 as SGHRS and CDR2 as YFSETQ. The CDR3 totals 14 residues. The CDR3 sequence is CASSSGSGDSPLHF. The full variable domain, in which reference TRBV5-1 and TRBJ1-6 provide the parts outside the CDR3, is KAGVTQTPRYLIKTRGQQVTLSCSPISGHRSVSWYQQTPGQGLQFLFEYFSETQRNKGNFPGRFSGRQFSNSRSEMNVSTLELGDSALYLCASSSGSGDSPLHFGNGTRLTVT.

The chain joins TRBV2 to TRBJ2-3. The V gene's germline CDR1 is SNHLY and CDR2 FYNNEI. This CDR3 has 13 residues. CDR3 residues: CASSTTSTDTQYF.

This sequence joins TRBV5-1 and TRBJ2-2; TCRdb's D call of TRBD1 is untestable without DNA. Germline CDR1 and CDR2: SGHRS and YFSETQ. The CDR3 loop spans 15 amino acids. The CDR3: CASSRTGRSTGELFF.

This chain uses TRBV3-1 with TRBJ2-1; absent DNA, TCRdb's TRBD1 call cannot be checked. The CDR3 sequence is 15 residues long. Germline V lookup: CDR1 LGHDT, CDR2 YNNKEL (reference sequence). CDR3 residues: CASSSGTLLHNEQFF.

The J gene is TRBJ1-4, the V gene TRBV20-1. CDR3 length: 18 residues. Germline values: CDR1 DFQATT, CDR2 SNEGSKA (reference sequence). CDR3 sequence: CSARDRRSNPYTNEKLFF.

The gene calls are TRBV6-1 and TRBJ2-7; TCRdb names TRBD1, which stays unverified in the absence of DNA. The V gene's germline CDR1 is MNHNS and CDR2 SASEGT. This CDR3 comprises 14 residues. CDR3: CASMKGQGVYEQYF.